The rows below give T cell receptor beta chains drawn from one sample of a study of shared clonotypes between healthy human individuals. This table comes from immunoSEQ multiplex PCR, and its TCRdb copy is limited to in-frame clones, with some not included. The sample holds about 2.4 million clones, under 95% seen once. Sequenced sample: naive CD4+ T cells from PBMCs. The receptor source for this set is a man younger than 35 in good health. Some clones in this sample may be carry-over from other donors' samples. CDR3s include the opening cysteine and the closing phenylalanine or tryptophan. D genes are given only for firm matches. Expanded clones get a size class; other rows say once, few or many, or leave the size out.

CDR3aa,CDR3nt,j_gene,v_gene,abundance,d_gene
CASSSGLAGGRETQYF,TGCGCCAGCAGCTCGGGACTAGCGGGAGGTCGAGAGACCCAGTACTTC,TRBJ2-5,TRBV5-1,.,TRBD2
CASSLQTPTGQYQETQYF,TGCGCCAGCAGCTTGCAGACCCCGACGGGGCAGTACCAAGAGACCCAGTACTTC,TRBJ2-5,TRBV5-1,.,.
CASSLSAGEETQYF,TGTGCCAGCAGCTTGAGCGCGGGAGAGGAGACCCAGTACTTC,TRBJ2-5,TRBV5-5,.,TRBD2
CAVPAGETYEQYF,TGTGCCGTCCCAGCGGGAGAAACCTACGAGCAGTACTTC,TRBJ2-7,TRBV28,.,TRBD2
CASSFSGAGEQFF,TGCGCCAGCAGCTTTTCGGGAGCAGGTGAGCAGTTCTTC,TRBJ2-1,TRBV5-1,.,.
CASSLTLGTEQFF,TGTGCCAGCAGCTTAACGCTGGGCACTGAGCAGTTCTTC,TRBJ2-1,TRBV7-3,once,.
CASSVDRGTEAFF,TGTGCCAGCAGCGTCGACAGGGGGACTGAAGCTTTCTTT,TRBJ1-1,TRBV7-2,.,TRBD1
CASSTFESPLAGLGEQFF,TGTGCCAGCAGCACCTTCGAGTCCCCCCTAGCGGGACTAGGTGAGCAGTTCTTC,TRBJ2-1,TRBV5-4,.,TRBD2
CASSPYRDRAHEQYF,TGTGCCAGCAGCCCCTACCGGGACAGGGCCCACGAGCAGTACTTC,TRBJ2-7,TRBV27,.,TRBD1
CASSLRGWGAGANVLTF,TGTGCCAGCAGTTTACGGGGTTGGGGGGCTGGGGCCAACGTCCTGACTTTC,TRBJ2-6,TRBV27,.,.
CAHGRKYEQYF,TGTGCCCACGGGAGGAAATACGAGCAGTACTTC,TRBJ2-7,TRBV28,.,TRBD2
CASSHKTSGESYEQYF,TGTGCCAGCAGCCACAAGACTAGCGGGGAATCCTACGAGCAGTACTTC,TRBJ2-7,TRBV4-2,.,TRBD2
CASSLGITAYNEQFF,TGCGCCAGCAGCTTGGGGATAACGGCCTACAATGAGCAGTTCTTC,TRBJ2-1,TRBV5-1,.,.
CASRSSTGGSYEQYF,TGTGCCAGCCGAAGTTCGACAGGGGGTTCCTACGAGCAGTACTTC,TRBJ2-7,TRBV6-1,.,TRBD1
CSARGTAVYTF,TGCAGTGCTAGAGGGACAGCTGTCTACACCTTC,TRBJ1-2,TRBV20-1,.,.
CASSQWPGVGAFF,TGCGCCAGCAGCCAATGGCCAGGTGTAGGAGCTTTCTTT,TRBJ1-1,TRBV4-1,.,.
CASTTDSYNEQFF,TGTGCCAGCACTACAGATAGTTACAATGAGCAGTTCTTC,TRBJ2-1,TRBV5-4,.,.
CASSPRQGDTEAFF,TGTGCCAGCAGCCCCCGTCAGGGGGACACTGAAGCTTTCTTT,TRBJ1-1,TRBV9,few,TRBD1
CASSSLAGASYNEQFF,TGTGCCAGCAGCTCCCTGGCGGGAGCCTCCTACAATGAGCAGTTCTTC,TRBJ2-1,TRBV9,once,TRBD2
CASSLIVPYEQYF,TGTGCCAGCAGCTTGATAGTGCCCTACGAGCAGTACTTC,TRBJ2-7,TRBV5-5,.,.
CASSPTDSGFYNEQFF,TGTGCCAGCAGCCCGACCGACAGTGGATTCTACAATGAGCAGTTCTTC,TRBJ2-1,TRBV9,.,.
CASSLAGRAGVRPREQYF,TGTGCCAGCAGCTTAGCGGGTCGGGCGGGAGTAAGGCCTCGCGAGCAGTACTTC,TRBJ2-7,TRBV11-2,once,TRBD2
CASRPTGLADTQYF,TGTGCCAGCAGGCCGACAGGGCTGGCAGATACGCAGTATTTT,TRBJ2-3,TRBV7-9,.,TRBD1
CAIGSSGANVLTF,TGTGCCATCGGGAGCTCTGGGGCCAACGTCCTGACTTTC,TRBJ2-6,TRBV10-3,.,.
CASSIGPPTSYEQYF,TGCGCCAGCAGCATCGGGCCTCCTACGAGCTACGAGCAGTACTTC,TRBJ2-7,TRBV5-1,.,.
CATSGGVTSGRFDEQFF,TGTGCCACCAGCGGAGGGGTGACTAGCGGGAGATTTGATGAGCAGTTCTTC,TRBJ2-1,TRBV15,.,TRBD2
CASSLRTREAEAFF,TGTGCCAGCTCACTCCGGACCCGGGAGGCTGAAGCTTTCTTT,TRBJ1-1,TRBV18,.,.
CAWSVAGNQPQHF,TGTGCCTGGAGTGTAGCCGGGAATCAGCCCCAGCATTTT,TRBJ1-5,TRBV30,few,.
CASRGALEQYF,TGTGCCAGCCGGGGGGCCCTTGAGCAGTACTTC,TRBJ2-7,TRBV2,.,.
CASSVGQLFSGNTIYF,TGTGCCAGCAGCGTAGGACAGCTGTTCTCTGGAAACACCATATATTTT,TRBJ1-3,TRBV9,.,.
CSVEDPQGPVGLRYF,TGCAGCGTTGAAGACCCGCAGGGCCCCGTCGGCCTCAGGTACTTC,TRBJ2-7,TRBV29-1,.,.
CASSLRFGTDTQYF,TGTGCCAGCAGCCTTAGATTCGGCACAGATACGCAGTATTTT,TRBJ2-3,TRBV7-3,.,.